This T cell receptor beta chain was obtained from a study of technical replicates of blood from a handful of donors. Profiling relied on immunoSEQ multiplex PCR, and the TCRdb table lists in-frame clones only, not all of them. The table has about 56,000 clones, 80% to 95% seen once; the top ten hold 4% to 4.5%. Sequencing input: PBMCs. The sequence was obtained from a human donor in good health. Some clones in this sample may be carry-over from other donors' samples.

The CDR3 coding sequence is TGTGCCAGCAGGCGCACCGGGGAGCTGTTTTTT. The encoded protein is CASRRTGELFF. The chain carries TRBV2 and TRBJ2-2; D unclear. Germline V gives CDR1 SNHLY, CDR2 FYNNEI. CDR3 length: 11 amino acids. Trimming stripped 6 bases from V and 4 bases from J, with 3 bases between.